This TCR beta chain stems from a study of cytomegalovirus exposure and HLA in healthy donors. The study's findings and limits: Cytomegalovirus status was reportedly diagnosed by the classifier with high specificity and sensitivity.

CDR3 size: 14 residues. V lost 6 bases to trimming and J lost 7 bases, with 19 bases between them. Germline V CDR1 and CDR2: MDHEN, SYDVKM. Produced via immunoSEQ multiplex PCR; TCRdb's table is partial and in-frame only. The data hold under 400,000 clones, with roughly 85% observed a single time. As regards this clone: Its target is not known.

Sequenced material: PBMCs. The sequence derives from a woman aged 18 to 35 in good health and CMV-seronegative. The chain couples TRBV28 to TRBJ2-7, with a tentative D call TRBD1 (6 bases). CDR3 in DNA: TGTGCCAGCAGCGCCCGGGACATCTCATGGGAGCAGTACTTC. It translates to CASSARDISWEQYF.